This entry is about one TCR beta chain. This entry is derived from a study of Ad26.COV2.S vaccination and SARS-CoV-2 variants. Study information: Doses of Ad26.COV2.S were injected into muscle once or twice, 56 days apart.

TCRdb keeps only in-frame clones here, not all; method: immunoSEQ multiplex PCR. The sample records about 370,000 clones, 70% to 90% being singletons. This CDR3 region has 14 residues. The germline V gene has CDR1 WNHNN and CDR2 SYGVQD (reference sequence). J was trimmed by 5 bases and V by 8 bases; bases with no gene match: 6. The treatment: roughly 20 received Ad26.COV2.S at low or high dose, single or two shots; 5 received placebo; per-sample allocation not given. Following the first vaccine or placebo injection, samples were taken on day 63. The source was peripheral blood, collected in a trial of Ad26.COV2.S vaccine versus placebo. V and J are TRBV10-1 and TRBJ1-5; 10 bases are shared with TRBD1. The sequence derives from a person between 18 and 65 years old who received the Ad26.COV2.S COVID-19 vaccine or a placebo. In DNA, the CDR3 is TGCGCCAGCCGGGACAGGGGTAAAGATCAGCCCCAGCATTTT. Encoded protein: CASRDRGKDQPQHF.